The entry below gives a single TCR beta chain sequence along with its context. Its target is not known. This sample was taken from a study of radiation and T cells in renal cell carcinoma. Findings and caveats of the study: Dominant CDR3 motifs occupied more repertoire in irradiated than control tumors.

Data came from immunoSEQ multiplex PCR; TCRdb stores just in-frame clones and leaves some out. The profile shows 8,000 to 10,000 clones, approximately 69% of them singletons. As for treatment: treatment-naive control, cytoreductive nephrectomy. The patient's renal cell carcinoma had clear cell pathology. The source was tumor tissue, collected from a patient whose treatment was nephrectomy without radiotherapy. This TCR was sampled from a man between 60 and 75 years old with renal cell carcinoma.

The CDR3 DNA follows: TGTGCCAGCAGCCTCCTGACCGGGACTCCTCCTCGAGAGCAGTACTTC. It codes for CASSLLTGTPPREQYF. V is TRBV7-8 and J is TRBJ2-5; possibly TRBD2 for D (6 bases). Deletions cut 5 bases from V and 11 bases from J, with 27 bases between. There are 16 residues in the CDR3. Germline V gene sequence: CDR1 SGHVS, CDR2 FQNEAQ.